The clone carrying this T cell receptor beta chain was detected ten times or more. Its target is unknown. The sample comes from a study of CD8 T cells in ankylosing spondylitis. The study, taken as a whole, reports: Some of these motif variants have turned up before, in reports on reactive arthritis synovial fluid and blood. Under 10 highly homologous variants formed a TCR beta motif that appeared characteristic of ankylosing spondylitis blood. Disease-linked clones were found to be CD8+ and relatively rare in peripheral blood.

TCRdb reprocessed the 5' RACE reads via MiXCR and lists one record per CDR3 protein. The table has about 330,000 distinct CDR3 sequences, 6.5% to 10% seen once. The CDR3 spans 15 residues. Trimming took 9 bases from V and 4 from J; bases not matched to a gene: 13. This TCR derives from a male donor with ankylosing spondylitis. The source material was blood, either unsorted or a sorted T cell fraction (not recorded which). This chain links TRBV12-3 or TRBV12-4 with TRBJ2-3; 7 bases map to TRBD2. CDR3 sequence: CASWGGKRGSDTQYF. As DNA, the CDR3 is TGTGCCAGTTGGGGGGGGAAGCGCGGTTCAGATACGCAGTATTTT.